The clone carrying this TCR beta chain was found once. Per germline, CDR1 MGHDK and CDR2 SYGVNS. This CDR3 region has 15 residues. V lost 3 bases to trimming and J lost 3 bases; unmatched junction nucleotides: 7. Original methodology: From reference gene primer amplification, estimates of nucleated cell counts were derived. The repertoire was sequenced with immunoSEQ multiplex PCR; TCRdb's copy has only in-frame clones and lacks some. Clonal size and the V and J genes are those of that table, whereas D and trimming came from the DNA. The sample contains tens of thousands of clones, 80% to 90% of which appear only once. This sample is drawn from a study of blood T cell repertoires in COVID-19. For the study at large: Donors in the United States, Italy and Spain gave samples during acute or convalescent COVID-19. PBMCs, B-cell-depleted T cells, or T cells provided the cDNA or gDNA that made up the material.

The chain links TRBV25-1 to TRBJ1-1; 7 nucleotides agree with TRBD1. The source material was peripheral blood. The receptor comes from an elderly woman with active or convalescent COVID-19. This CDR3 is CASSDGQVKDTEAFF. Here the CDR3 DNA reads TGTGCCAGCAGTGATGGACAGGTAAAAGACACTGAAGCTTTCTTT.